This TCR beta chain derives from a study of glioma-infiltrating T cells after dendritic cell vaccination. Germline V lookup: CDR1 SEHNR, CDR2 FQNEAQ (reference sequence). The V end lost 5 bases, the J end lost 3 bases, and 13 bases lay between the germline ends. CDR3 length equals 15 residues. TCRB CDR3 was amplified from 2 ug genomic DNA or less. Data came from immunoSEQ multiplex PCR; TCRdb stores just in-frame clones and leaves some out. Among over 70,000 clones listed, over 70% were seen once. Findings and limits, study-wide: Patients with more pretreatment TILs had longer time to progression and survival.

PBMC sampling occurred before vaccination, two weeks after the third dose, and at progression. Concerning this clone: Its antigen is still unknown.

The TCR was taken from a human donor with glioblastoma. The specimen comprised blood, sampled before dendritic cell vaccination. The V and J genes are TRBV7-9 and TRBJ2-2; TRBD1 is a possible D gene (5 bases). The CDR3 region is CASSPNPRDTGELFF. The CDR3 nucleotides read TGTGCCAGCAGCCCCAACCCCAGGGACACCGGGGAGCTGTTTTTT. The whole variable domain, filled in from reference TRBV7-9 and TRBJ2-2, reads DTGVSQNPRHKITKRGQNVTFRCDPISEHNRLYWYRQTLGQGPEFLTYFQNEAQLEKSRLLSDRFSAERPKGSFSTLEIQRTEQGDSAMYLCASSPNPRDTGELFFGEGSRLTVL.